This T cell receptor beta chain was found in a study of blood T cell repertoires in COVID-19. Study details: Specimens from acute and convalescent COVID-19 originated in the United States, Italy and Spain. PBMCs, B-cell-depleted T cells, or T cells were the source of the cDNA or gDNA that made up the material.

Original analysis: It was from reference gene primer amplification that nucleated cell counts were estimated. Data came from immunoSEQ multiplex PCR; TCRdb stores just in-frame clones and leaves some out. V and J calls and clone size are copied from that table; D and trimming were computed from the DNA. The data contain 150,000 to 200,000 clones, about four fifths of them singletons. The CDR3 is made up of 14 amino acids. Germline lookup yields CDR1 SEHNR and CDR2 FQNEAQ (reference sequence). Trimming shortened V by 1 base and J by 1 base, and 4 bases separated the two germline ends. The V gene is TRBV7-9, the J gene TRBJ2-2; D not resolved. The receptor was derived from a woman in her fifties or sixties with COVID-19, enrolled during active disease. The sample was peripheral blood. CDR3 in DNA: TGTGCCAGCAGCTTAGGAGGGAACACCGGGGAGCTGTTTTTT. This translates into CASSLGGNTGELFF.